The clone carrying this TCR beta chain was recorded only once. The data were taken from a study of blood T cell repertoires in COVID-19. Turning to the study itself: Whether acute or convalescent, the COVID-19 samples came from the United States, Italy and Spain. In each case, the material was cDNA or gDNA derived from T cells, B-cell-depleted T cells, or PBMCs.

J gave up 6 bases and V 2 bases, and 14 bases lay outside the gene matches. The germline CDR1 and CDR2 sequences are MNHNS and SASEGT. There are 19 residues in the CDR3. Original methodology: Nucleated cell counts were estimated from reference gene primer amplification. The protocol was immunoSEQ multiplex PCR, while the TCRdb copy is restricted to in-frame clones and leaves out a portion. The DNA was the basis for D and trimming; V, J and clone size are from that table. The top ten hold about 14% of the sample, which has over 40,000 clones, roughly 79% seen once. This sequence was found in a human donor in a cohort sampled during active COVID-19. The V call is TRBV6-1, the J call TRBJ2-2; 11 bases fit TRBD2. Source material: peripheral blood. The CDR3 is CASSEPWFLAGGPPGELFF. In nucleotides, the CDR3 is TGTGCCAGCAGTGAACCTTGGTTCTTAGCGGGAGGGCCCCCCGGGGAGCTGTTTTTT.